The 5 T cell receptor beta chains listed next were all sequenced from one sample in a study of blood T cell repertoires in COVID-19. This table comes from immunoSEQ multiplex PCR, and its TCRdb copy is limited to in-frame clones, with some not included. Of fewer than 250,000 clones in the sample, about 90% are singletons; the top ten hold roughly 2.5%. What was sequenced was peripheral blood. These receptor sequences come from a woman aged 55-70 years with acute or convalescent COVID-19.

CDR3 sequence (DNA): TGTGCCATCAGTGAGTCCGCGGGACGACAAGGTCGAGGGGACACTGAAGCTTTCTTT. It encodes CAISESAGRQGRGDTEAFF. The chain couples TRBV10-3 to TRBJ1-1; tentatively, D is TRBD1 (5 bases). The ends were cut back, 0 bases at V and 3 bases at J, with 23 bases in the middle. CDR3 length equals 19 residues. Germline-derived CDR1 and CDR2 are ENHRY and SYGVKD.

The chain is built from TRBV7-8 and TRBJ1-6; maybe TRBD1 (6 bases). The V end lost 1 base, the J end lost 10 bases, and 11 bases lay between the germline ends. The CDR3 is 14 residues long. CDR1 SGHVS and CDR2 FQNEAQ come from the germline V gene. CDR3 amino acids: CASSLGAGASPLHF. Written as DNA, the CDR3 is TGTGCCAGCAGCTTAGGGGCAGGGGCCTCACCCCTCCACTTT.

The chain has TRBV19 and TRBJ2-1, with 12 bases fitting TRBD2. V lost 4 bases to trimming and J lost 3 bases; unmatched junction nucleotides: 13. The CDR3 sequence is 19 residues long. Germline V gene sequence: CDR1 LNHDA, CDR2 SQIVND (reference sequence). This chain's CDR3 is CASSTSGGAFGPRYNEQFF. CDR3 bases: TGTGCCAGTAGTACTAGCGGGGGGGCCTTCGGTCCCCGCTACAATGAGCAGTTCTTC.

The V and J genes are TRBV4-3 and TRBJ2-7; tentative D call: TRBD2 (7 bases). This CDR3 is 15 amino acids long. Germline-derived CDR1 and CDR2 are LGHNA and YSLEER. V dropped 0 bases and J dropped 4 bases, with 13 bases sitting between them. CDR3: CASSQDYRGAYEQYF. The CDR3 nucleotides read TGCGCCAGCAGCCAAGACTACCGGGGGGCTTACGAGCAGTACTTC.

The rearrangement uses TRBV28 and TRBJ1-2; a weak D match, TRBD1 (6 bases). CDR1 is MDHEN, CDR2 SYDVKM, per germline. Trimming took 7 bases from V and 6 from J, leaving 18 bases between them. The CDR3 totals 14 residues. DNA of the CDR3: TGTGCCAGCACCTGGCGGGGGCCTGATAATGGCTACACCTTC. Encoded protein: CASTWRGPDNGYTF.